This T cell receptor (beta chain) originates from a study of control samples from healthy donors and cancer patients. Deletions cut 0 bases from V and 3 bases from J, with 6 bases between. In germline, CDR1 is SGHNT, CDR2 YYREEE (reference sequence). This CDR3 is built from 14 residues. The protocol was immunoSEQ multiplex PCR, while the TCRdb copy is restricted to in-frame clones and leaves out a portion. The sample lists about 410,000 clones, around 90% occurring once. Input material: PBMCs. This chain joins TRBV5-4 and TRBJ1-4; perhaps TRBD1 as D (5 bases). The receptor was isolated from a man between 35 and 55 years old with head and neck cancer. The CDR3 spells CASSLVGANEKLFF. In DNA form, the CDR3 reads TGTGCCAGCAGCTTGGTGGGGGCTAATGAAAAACTGTTTTTT.